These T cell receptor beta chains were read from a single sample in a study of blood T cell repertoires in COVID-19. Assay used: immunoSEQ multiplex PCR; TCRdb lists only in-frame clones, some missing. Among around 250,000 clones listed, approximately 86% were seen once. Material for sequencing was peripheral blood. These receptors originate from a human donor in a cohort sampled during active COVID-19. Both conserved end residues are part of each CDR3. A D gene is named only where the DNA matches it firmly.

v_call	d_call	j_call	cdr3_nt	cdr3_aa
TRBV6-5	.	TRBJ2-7	TGTGCCAGCAGCCGGACTAATCCATCATCCGAGCAGTACTTC	CASSRTNPSSEQYF
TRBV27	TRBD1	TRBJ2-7	TGTGCCAGCAGTTCGGGACAGGCTTCCTACGAGCAGTACTTC	CASSSGQASYEQYF
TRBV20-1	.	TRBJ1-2	TGCAGTGCTAGTAGGTCAGGACATAACTATGGCTACACCTTC	CSASRSGHNYGYTF
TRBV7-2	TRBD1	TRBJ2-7	TGTGCCAGCAGCACGAGGGGACAGGGTAACGAGCAGTACTTC	CASSTRGQGNEQYF
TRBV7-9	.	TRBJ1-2	TGTGCCAGCAGCTCAGACAGGCTGTATGGCTACACCTTC	CASSSDRLYGYTF
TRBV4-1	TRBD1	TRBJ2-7	TGCGCCAGCAGCCTATCGTGGGACAGGGCCTACGAGCAGTACTTC	CASSLSWDRAYEQYF
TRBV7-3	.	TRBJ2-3	TGTGCCAGCAGCCTAGGGGCGGATGAGGAGCCATCCACAGATACGCAGTATTTT	CASSLGADEEPSTDTQYF
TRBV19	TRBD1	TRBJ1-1	TGTGCCAGTGGAGGGACAGGGCCAGGTTACACTGAAGCTTTCTTT	CASGGTGPGYTEAFF
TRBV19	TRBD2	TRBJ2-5	TGTGCTACCAGGACTAGCGGGCAAGAGACCCAGTACTTC	CATRTSGQETQYF
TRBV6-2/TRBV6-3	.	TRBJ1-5	TGTGCCAGCAGTTACAGTATACAGGGCCAGCAGCCCCAGCATTTT	CASSYSIQGQQPQHF
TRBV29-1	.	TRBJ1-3	TGCAGCGCCAACAGGGCGTATGAAAACACCATATATTTT	CSANRAYENTIYF